The 25 T cell receptor beta chains below come from one sample, sequenced in a study of shared clonotypes between healthy human individuals. CD45RO-negative CD8 cells positively selected for CCR7 made up the naive population, which excluded terminally differentiated effector memory CD45RA+ cells. Assay: immunoSEQ multiplex PCR; the TCRdb copy retains only in-frame clones and omits some. The sample has roughly 1,800,000 clones; about 95% are singletons. Input material: naive CD8+ T cells sorted from blood. These receptors were taken from a man between 18 and 29 years old in good health.

CDR3 amino acids: CASSVTGLAGGPWEQYF. In nucleotides, the CDR3 is TGTGCCAGCAGCGTAACCGGACTAGCGGGAGGGCCGTGGGAGCAGTACTTC. J is TRBJ2-7 and V is TRBV9; 15 bases are a match to TRBD2. Germline CDR1 is SGDLS and CDR2 is YYNGEE. The CDR3 extends over 17 amino acids. V shed 1 base and J 7 bases; nucleotides not matched to a gene: 9.

This rearrangement joins TRBV6-1 to TRBJ2-7; 9 nucleotides agree with TRBD1. Trimming cost V 2 bases and J 6 bases; bases outside gene matches: 8. The CDR3 is made up of 15 amino acids. Germline CDR1 and CDR2: MNHNS and SASEGT. The CDR3 spells CASSEPPGTGFEQYF. The CDR3 bases are TGTGCCAGCAGTGAACCACCAGGGACAGGGTTCGAGCAGTACTTC.

This clone was picked up one time. The chain combines TRBV6-6 with TRBJ2-7; D may be TRBD2 (5 bases). Trimming cost V 0 bases and J 4 bases, with 10 bases left between them. Germline V gene data show CDR1 as MNHNY and CDR2 as SVGAGI (reference sequence). This CDR3 spans 14 amino acids. The CDR3 DNA reads TGTGCCAGCAGTTACTCGACCGGGGAGTACGAGCAGTACTTC. Its protein is CASSYSTGEYEQYF.

V usage is TRBV15 and J usage is TRBJ1-5; D possibly corresponds to TRBD1 (5 bases). V was clipped by 5 bases and J by 0 bases, with 14 bases between them. Per the germline V gene, CDR1 is LNHNV and CDR2 is YYDKDF (reference sequence). The CDR3 runs to 16 residues. In nucleotides, the CDR3 is TGTGCCACCAGCGACGAGGGGTCCTATAGCAATCAGCCCCAGCATTTT. Encoded protein: CATSDEGSYSNQPQHF.

The chain employs TRBV7-8 and TRBJ2-2; 7 bases line up with TRBD1. Trimming at V came to 5 bases and at J to 5 bases, leaving 8 bases not matched to a gene. Germline CDR1 SGHVS, CDR2 FQNEAQ. The CDR3 spans 15 residues. As DNA, the CDR3 is TGTGCCAGCAGCGTCGGGACAGCCGGGACCGGGGAGCTGTTTTTT. Amino acid sequence: CASSVGTAGTGELFF.

This clone has a handful of counts. The chain recombines TRBV27 with TRBJ1-6; D is possibly TRBD1 (5 bases). The germline gives CDR1 MNHEY, CDR2 SMNVEV (reference sequence). This CDR3 is built from 15 residues. Trimming cost V 3 bases and J 6 bases, with 12 bases left between them. The CDR3 DNA reads TGTGCCAGCAGTTTCGGCGACAGCCCTAATTCACCCCTCCACTTT. It is translated as CASSFGDSPNSPLHF.

This clone occurred once. The chain has TRBV15 and TRBJ1-3, with TRBD1 as a possible D gene (5 bases). Trimming left V 2 bases short and J 0 bases short, with 11 bases between. The CDR3 is 16 amino acids. The germline V gene encodes CDR1 LNHNV and CDR2 YYDKDF (reference sequence). Here the CDR3 reads CATSRSQESSGNTIYF. The CDR3 nucleotides are TGTGCCACCAGCAGATCACAGGAAAGCTCTGGAAACACCATATATTTT.

The chain couples TRBV4-3 to TRBJ2-1; 10 nucleotides agree with TRBD2. The junction had 15 bases not matched to a gene; V was cut back by 4 bases and J by 12 bases. The CDR3 has 16 residues. Germline CDR1 LGHNA, CDR2 YSLEER. The CDR3 reads CASSLGLAAELEVQFF. CDR3 sequence (DNA): TGCGCCAGCAGCCTCGGACTAGCGGCCGAACTGGAGGTGCAGTTCTTC.

The chain links TRBV7-2 to TRBJ2-2; 11 bases match TRBD1. Germline values: CDR1 SGHTA, CDR2 FQGNSA. CDR3 length: 15 residues. V trimming: 3 bases; J trimming: 7 bases; junction bases outside the gene matches: 4. CDR3 region: CASSLAGTGGGELFF. The CDR3 DNA reads TGTGCCAGCAGCTTGGCCGGGACAGGGGGCGGGGAGCTGTTTTTT.

This clone came up a few times. The CDR3 region is CASSFDSGGLTDTQYF. CDR3 nucleotides: TGTGCCAGCAGTTTTGATAGCGGGGGACTCACAGATACGCAGTATTTT. This rearrangement joins TRBV27 to TRBJ2-3; 9 bases agree with TRBD2. The CDR3 is 16 amino acids. Trimming removed 3 bases from V and 2 bases from J; junction bases left unmatched: 6. The germline gives CDR1 MNHEY, CDR2 SMNVEV (reference sequence).

The chain employs TRBV5-1 and TRBJ1-5, with 10 nucleotides matching TRBD1. CDR1 is SGHRS and CDR2 is YFSETQ in the germline V gene. This CDR3 spans 15 amino acids. The J segment lost 6 bases and the V segment lost 2 bases, leaving 5 bases of the junction unmatched. The CDR3 protein is CASSLWTGGGQPQHF. The CDR3 DNA reads TGCGCCAGCAGCTTATGGACAGGGGGAGGTCAGCCCCAGCATTTT. Drawing the rest from reference TRBV5-1 and TRBJ1-5, the complete variable domain is KAGVTQTPRYLIKTRGQQVTLSCSPISGHRSVSWYQQTPGQGLQFLFEYFSETQRNKGNFPGRFSGRQFSNSRSEMNVSTLELGDSALYLCASSLWTGGGQPQHFGDGTRLSIL.

CDR3 nucleotides: TGTGCCAGCAGCGTCGGGCCCTACGAGCAGTACTTC. Residues: CASSVGPYEQYF. J is TRBJ2-7 and V is TRBV13; the D is unclear. Germline loops: CDR1 PRHDT, CDR2 FYEKMQ (reference sequence). This CDR3 has 12 residues. Trimming removed 5 bases at V and 2 bases at J, with 7 bases between. The full variable domain, rest sourced from reference TRBV13 and TRBJ2-7, is AAGVIQSPRHLIKEKRETATLKCYPIPRHDTVYWYQQGPGQDPQFLISFYEKMQSDKGSIPDRFSAQQFSDYHSELNMSSLELGDSALYFCASSVGPYEQYFGPGTRLTVT.

The V and J genes are TRBV30 and TRBJ2-7; D is ambiguous. The CDR3 totals 14 residues. Trimming took off 2 bases at V and 9 bases at J, with 20 bases between the two ends. Looked up from germline, CDR1 is GTSNPN and CDR2 is SVGIG (reference sequence). The CDR3 loop reads CAWSYGDLGTGQYF. CDR3 nucleotides: TGTGCCTGGAGTTATGGCGATCTGGGTACGGGGCAGTACTTC. The full variable domain, with the rest looked up from reference TRBV30 and TRBJ2-7, is SQTIHQWPATLVQPVGSPLSLECTVEGTSNPNLYWYRQAAGRGLQLLFYSVGIGQISSEVPQNLSASRPQDRQFILSSKKLLLSDSGFYLCAWSYGDLGTGQYFGPGTRLTVT.

J is TRBJ1-3 and V is TRBV5-1; 11 nucleotides match TRBD1. Germline V gives CDR1 SGHRS, CDR2 YFSETQ. V lost 4 bases to trimming and J lost 0 bases; unmatched junction nucleotides: 3. This CDR3 has 16 residues. In nucleotides, the CDR3 is TGCGCCAGCAGCACCGGGACAGGGGGCTCTGGAAACACCATATATTTT. Its translation: CASSTGTGGSGNTIYF.

The J gene is TRBJ1-1, the V gene TRBV10-3; 7 nucleotides line up with TRBD1. The length of the CDR3 is 14 residues. Germline loops: CDR1 ENHRY, CDR2 SYGVKD. V was clipped by 10 bases and J by 5 bases; unmatched bases: 13. CDR3 nucleotides: TGTGCCACCAACCCGACAGGGATGGAGACTGAAGCTTTCTTT. It yields the protein CATNPTGMETEAFF.

The rearrangement uses TRBV5-1 and TRBJ2-2, with 8 bases aligning to TRBD1. This CDR3 is built from 16 residues. CDR1 is SGHRS, CDR2 YFSETQ, per germline. J lost 1 base, V lost 4 bases, and 6 bases had no gene match. The CDR3 here is CASSVGTGGNTGELFF. CDR3 DNA sequence: TGCGCCAGCAGCGTAGGGACAGGCGGGAACACCGGGGAGCTGTTTTTT.

J is TRBJ1-4 and V is TRBV9, with a possible D match to TRBD1 (5 bases). V lost 0 bases, J lost 8 bases, and 14 bases lay in between. The CDR3 has 15 amino acids. CDR1 is SGDLS, CDR2 YYNGEE, per germline. The CDR3 nucleotides read TGTGCCAGCAGCGTAGGTGGGGGAATAGCCGAAAAACTGTTTTTT. Residues: CASSVGGGIAEKLFF.

The chain couples TRBV5-4 to TRBJ1-1; D remains unclear. Per the germline V gene, CDR1 is SGHNT and CDR2 is YYREEE (reference sequence). V was trimmed by 0 bases and J by 11 bases, leaving 14 bases between them. The CDR3 is made up of 13 amino acids. In DNA form, the CDR3 reads TGTGCCAGCAGCTTGGGCAGGCACTCTCTGGCTTTCTTT. Translation: CASSLGRHSLAFF.

J is TRBJ2-3 and V is TRBV19; the match to TRBD1 covers 7 bases. Trimming removed 5 bases from V and 0 bases from J; junction bases left unmatched: 8. This CDR3 has 16 residues. Germline lookup yields CDR1 LNHDA and CDR2 SQIVND (reference sequence). This CDR3 is CASSSRSGGSTDTQYF. CDR3 sequence (DNA): TGTGCCAGTAGTTCCCGGTCAGGGGGAAGCACAGATACGCAGTATTTT. The entire variable domain, with the rest obtained from reference TRBV19 and TRBJ2-3, is as follows: DGGITQSPKYLFRKEGQNVTLSCEQNLNHDAMYWYRQDPGQGLRLIYYSQIVNDFQKGDIAEGYSVSREKKESFPLTVTSAQKNPTAFYLCASSSRSGGSTDTQYFGPGTRLTVL.

The count of this clone is one. The chain employs TRBV4-3 and TRBJ2-1; TRBD1 matches at 9 bases. The J segment lost 13 bases and the V segment lost 5 bases, leaving 3 bases of the junction unmatched. CDR1 is LGHNA and CDR2 is YSLEER in the germline V gene. CDR3 size: 11 residues. DNA for the CDR3: TGCGCCAGCAGCGAGGGACAGGGACAGTTCTTC. This codes for CASSEGQGQFF.

The chain recombines TRBV5-1 with TRBJ1-1; possibly TRBD1 for D (5 bases). The CDR3 is 13 amino acids. V was pared by 4 bases and J by 2 bases, with 9 bases between. Germline V gene sequence: CDR1 SGHRS, CDR2 YFSETQ. This CDR3 reads CASSHRFNTEAFF. The CDR3 nucleotides are TGCGCCAGCAGCCACAGGTTTAACACTGAAGCTTTCTTT.

The J gene is TRBJ2-5, the V gene TRBV10-2; 9 nucleotides align to TRBD2. This CDR3 spans 19 amino acids. The V gene's germline CDR1 is WSHSY and CDR2 SAAADI. With 7 bases clipped from V and 5 bases from J, the junction kept 23 bases outside the gene matches. CDR3 loop: CASNQFLAGDTAARETQYF. For the CDR3, the DNA is TGCGCCAGCAACCAGTTTTTAGCGGGAGACACAGCCGCTCGGGAGACCCAGTACTTC.

The chain couples TRBV29-1 to TRBJ2-2, with TRBD2 matching over 10 bases. The CDR3 is made up of 16 amino acids. V lost 6 bases, J lost 5 bases, and 12 bases stayed unmatched. Germline values: CDR1 SQVTM, CDR2 ANQGSEA. CDR3: CSVGWEREGLTGELFF. CDR3 in DNA: TGCAGCGTGGGGTGGGAGCGGGAGGGCTTAACCGGGGAGCTGTTTTTT.

This chain connects TRBV13 to TRBJ2-5; no reliable D call. The V gene's germline CDR1 is PRHDT and CDR2 FYEKMQ (reference sequence). CDR3 length: 13 residues. Trimming left V 5 bases short and J 7 bases short, with 14 bases between. CDR3 bases: TGTGCCAGCAGCCCTGGCGCAGTAGGGACCCAGTACTTC. Translated: CASSPGAVGTQYF.

This chain joins TRBV11-3 and TRBJ2-7, with 7 nucleotides matching TRBD1. After removal of 0 bases from V and 3 bases from J, the junction contained 14 bases not matched to a gene. The CDR3 length is 18 residues. Germline V gives CDR1 SGHNT, CDR2 YENEEA. For the CDR3, the DNA is TGTGCCAGCAGCTTAGACCGAAGGGGGCTCAGACGGATCTACGAGCAGTACTTC. Amino acids: CASSLDRRGLRRIYEQYF.